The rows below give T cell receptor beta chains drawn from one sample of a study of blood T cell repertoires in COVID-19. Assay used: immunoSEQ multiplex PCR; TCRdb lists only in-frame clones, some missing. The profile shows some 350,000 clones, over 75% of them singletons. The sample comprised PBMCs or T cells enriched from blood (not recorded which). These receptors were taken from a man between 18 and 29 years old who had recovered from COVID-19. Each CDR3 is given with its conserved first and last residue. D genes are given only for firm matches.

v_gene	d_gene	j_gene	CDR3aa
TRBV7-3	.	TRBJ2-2	CASSSQITGELFF
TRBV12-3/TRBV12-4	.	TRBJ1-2	CASSFNIYGYTF
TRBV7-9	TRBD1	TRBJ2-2	CASSETGGRDTGELFF
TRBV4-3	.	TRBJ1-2	CASSQQGYGYTF
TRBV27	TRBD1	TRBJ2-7	CASSLYGDRGYEQYF
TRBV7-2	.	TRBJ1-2	CASSPRSPLSGYTF
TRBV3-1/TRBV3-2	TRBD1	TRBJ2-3	CASSRTTGGAADTQYF
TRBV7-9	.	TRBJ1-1	CASSSLPPGGEAFF
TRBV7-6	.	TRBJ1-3	CASSLSEGRSGNTIYF
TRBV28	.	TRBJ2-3	CASSLPGDMADTQYF
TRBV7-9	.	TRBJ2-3	CASSRSTDTQYF
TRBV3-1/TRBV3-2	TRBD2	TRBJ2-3	CASSQGRGGPPDTQYF
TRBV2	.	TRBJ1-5	CASSVAGVLANQPQHF
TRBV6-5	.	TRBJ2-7	CASTEGYEQYF
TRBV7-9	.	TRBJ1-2	CASSLRTWDGYTF
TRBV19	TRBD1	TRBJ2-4	CASTGTGGSKAKNIQYF
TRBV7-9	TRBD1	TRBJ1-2	CASSLGDRDGYTF
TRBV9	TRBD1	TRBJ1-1	CASSVGQGPAFF
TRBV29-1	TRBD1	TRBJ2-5	CSSGTGGETQYF
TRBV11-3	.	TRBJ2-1	CASSLDLERSSYNEQFF
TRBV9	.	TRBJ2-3	CASSVAFTDTQYF
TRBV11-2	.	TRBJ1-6	CASSLGASPLHF
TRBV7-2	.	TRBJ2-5	CASSFRASQETQYF
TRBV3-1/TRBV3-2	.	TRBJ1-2	CASSQDGQVYGYTF
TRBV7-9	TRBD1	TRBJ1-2	CASSLEGRGLYGYTF
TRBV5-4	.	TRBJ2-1	CASSLVAGRHNEQFF
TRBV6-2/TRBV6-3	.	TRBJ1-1	CASSYRGTNTEAFF
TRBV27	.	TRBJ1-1	CASSLAPGGSVAFF
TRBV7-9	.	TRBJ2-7	CASSLGRRGIYEQYF
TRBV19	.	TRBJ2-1	CASSIDRSGSYNEQFF
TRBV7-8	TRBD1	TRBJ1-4	CASSRDRAANEKLFF
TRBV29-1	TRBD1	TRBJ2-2	CSVQSSQGALDTGELFF
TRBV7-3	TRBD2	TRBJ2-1	CASSTAGGTYNEQFF
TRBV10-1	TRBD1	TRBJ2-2	CASSGRAGTGNTGELFF
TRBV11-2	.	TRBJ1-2	CASSLTDTNYGYTF
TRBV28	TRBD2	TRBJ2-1	CASSLSGSIYNEQFF
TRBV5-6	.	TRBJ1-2	CASSQIGQQANYGYTF
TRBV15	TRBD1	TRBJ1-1	CATSGTGGDTEAFF
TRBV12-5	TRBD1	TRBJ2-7	CASGLVLTGGYYEQYF
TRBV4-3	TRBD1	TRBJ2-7	CASSQTTGGTYEQYF
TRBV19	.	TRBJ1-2	CASSIDSGVDGYTF
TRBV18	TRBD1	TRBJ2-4	CASSRDRDSNIQYF
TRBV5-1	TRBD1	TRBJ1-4	CASSPGTGQGELFF
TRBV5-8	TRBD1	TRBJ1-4	CASSPQGANEKLFF
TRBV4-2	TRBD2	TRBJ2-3	CASSQERLAGGEDTQYF
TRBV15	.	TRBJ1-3	CATGGLPFSGNTIYF
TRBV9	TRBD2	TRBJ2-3	CASSVAAGREGRGDTQYF
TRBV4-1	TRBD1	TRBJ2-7	CASSQGTGTQQYF
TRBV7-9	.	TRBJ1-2	CASSSSVGYGYTF
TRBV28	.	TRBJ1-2	CASSPEERGAYGYTF
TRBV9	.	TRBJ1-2	CASSPTTGNYGYTF
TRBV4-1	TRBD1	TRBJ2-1	CASSQDKGQGATWFF
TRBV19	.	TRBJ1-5	CASSRVGSNQPQHF
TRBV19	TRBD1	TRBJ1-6	CASSIEGQRGSSYNSPLHF
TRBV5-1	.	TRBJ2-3	CASSQTTTDTDTQYF
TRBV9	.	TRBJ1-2	CASSVAGWGYGYTF
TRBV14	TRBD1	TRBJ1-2	CASSPPGQGNYGYTF
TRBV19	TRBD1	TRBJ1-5	CASMDRGLNQPQHF